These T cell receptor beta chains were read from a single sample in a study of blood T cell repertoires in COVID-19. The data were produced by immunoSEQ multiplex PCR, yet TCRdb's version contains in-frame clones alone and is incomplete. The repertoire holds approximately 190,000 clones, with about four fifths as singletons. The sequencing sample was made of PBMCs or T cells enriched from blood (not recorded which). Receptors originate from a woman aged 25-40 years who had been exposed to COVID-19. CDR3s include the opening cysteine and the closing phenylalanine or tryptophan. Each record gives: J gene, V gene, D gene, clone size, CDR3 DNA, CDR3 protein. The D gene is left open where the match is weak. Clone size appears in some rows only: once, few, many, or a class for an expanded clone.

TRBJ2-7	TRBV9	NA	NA	TGTGCCAGCAGCCCCTTCTCCTACGAGCAGTACTTC	CASSPFSYEQYF
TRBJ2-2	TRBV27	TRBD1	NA	TGTGCCAGCAGTTACGGGACAGGGTTCGGGGAGCTGTTTTTT	CASSYGTGFGELFF
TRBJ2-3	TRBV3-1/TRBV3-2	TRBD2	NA	TGTGCCAGCAGCCAAGGCCCCTCCTTTCTAGCGGGGGGGCCAGATACGCAGTATTTT	CASSQGPSFLAGGPDTQYF
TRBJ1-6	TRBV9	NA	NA	TGTGCCAGCAGCGTAGATGCAGGCACAACCCAATCCTATAATTCACCCCTCCACTTT	CASSVDAGTTQSYNSPLHF
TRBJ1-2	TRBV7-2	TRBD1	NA	TGTGCCAGCAGACAACCGGGACAGAGCTATGGCTACACCTTC	CASRQPGQSYGYTF
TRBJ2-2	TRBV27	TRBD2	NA	TGTGCCAGCAGCGGTAGCGGGGGAGAAAACACCGGGGAGCTGTTTTTT	CASSGSGGENTGELFF
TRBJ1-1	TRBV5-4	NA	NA	TGTGCCAGCAGCTTGGCCGGGACACTTAACACTGAAGCTTTCTTT	CASSLAGTLNTEAFF
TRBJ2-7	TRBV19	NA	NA	TGTGCCAGTAGTACGACAGGCCCTACCTACGAGCAGTACTTC	CASSTTGPTYEQYF
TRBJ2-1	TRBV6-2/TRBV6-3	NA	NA	TGTGCCAGCAGTTACTCCCAACAGGGCTACAATGAGCAGTTCTTC	CASSYSQQGYNEQFF
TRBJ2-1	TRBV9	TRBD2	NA	TGTGCCAGCAGCGTAGCGGGGAGGGATGAGCAGTTCTTC	CASSVAGRDEQFF
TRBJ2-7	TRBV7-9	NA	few	TGTGCCAGCAGCCGGGAATACGAGCAGTACTTC	CASSREYEQYF
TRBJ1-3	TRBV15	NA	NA	TGTGCCACCAGCAGAGATTTGACTATACAGGGTGGAAACACCATATATTTT	CATSRDLTIQGGNTIYF
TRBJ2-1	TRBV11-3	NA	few	TGTGCCAGCGGGAGGTCCCCTAATGAGCAGTTCTTC	CASGRSPNEQFF
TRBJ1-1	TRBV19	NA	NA	TGTGCCAGTACTCCCCAGGGAGTGGACAGCGGATTTAACACTGAAGCTTTCTTT	CASTPQGVDSGFNTEAFF
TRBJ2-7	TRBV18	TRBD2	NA	TGTGCCAGCTCACCACCGACTAGCGGGCTGTTATTGGGTTACGAGCAGTACTTC	CASSPPTSGLLLGYEQYF
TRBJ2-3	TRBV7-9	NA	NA	TGTGCCAGCACTTTCGGGAGAAACCATACGCAGTATTTT	CASTFGRNHTQYF
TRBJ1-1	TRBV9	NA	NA	TGTGCCAGCAGCCCTCTTTCGGGGGTGGACACTGAAGCTTTCTTT	CASSPLSGVDTEAFF